A single sample gave rise to the 30 T cell receptor beta chains below, sequenced in a study of blood T cell repertoires in COVID-19. TCRdb keeps only in-frame clones here, not all; method: immunoSEQ multiplex PCR. The sample shows 150,000 or so clones, 80% to 90% of them seen only once. Sequenced sample: peripheral blood. These receptors were collected from a man in his 60s with acute or convalescent COVID-19.

The chain uses TRBV5-1 and TRBJ1-3, with D perhaps matching TRBD1 (6 bases). The CDR3 covers 14 residues. Germline values: CDR1 SGHRS, CDR2 YFSETQ. V dropped 7 bases and J dropped 0 bases, with 11 bases sitting between them. CDR3 nucleotides: TGCGCCAGCCGACAGGACCCCTCTGGAAACACCATATATTTT. Protein product: CASRQDPSGNTIYF. Full variable domain (missing parts from reference TRBV5-1 and TRBJ1-3): KAGVTQTPRYLIKTRGQQVTLSCSPISGHRSVSWYQQTPGQGLQFLFEYFSETQRNKGNFPGRFSGRQFSNSRSEMNVSTLELGDSALYLCASRQDPSGNTIYFGEGSWLTVV.

The V gene is TRBV28, the J gene TRBJ1-6; a weak D match, TRBD1 (5 bases). Germline assignment: CDR1 MDHEN and CDR2 SYDVKM. Trimming stripped 2 bases from V and 9 bases from J, with 17 bases between. This CDR3 comprises 16 residues. The chain's CDR3 is CASSLQRQGNSSPLHF. The CDR3 DNA follows: TGTGCCAGCAGTTTACAACGCCAGGGTAATAGTTCACCCCTCCACTTT.

In its sample, this clone was seen a few times. The chain has TRBV6-5 and TRBJ1-5; possible D gene TRBD1, 5 bases. Trimming removed 5 bases from V and 5 bases from J, with 10 bases in between. The CDR3 is 13 residues long. Per the germline V gene, CDR1 is MNHEY and CDR2 is SVGAGI. The CDR3 reads CASSPGWDQPQHF. CDR3 coding DNA: TGTGCCAGCAGTCCAGGGTGGGATCAGCCCCAGCATTTT.

In its sample, this clone was seen a few times. This chain links TRBV7-8 with TRBJ2-2, with TRBD2 as a possible D gene (6 bases). The CDR3 is made up of 15 amino acids. Germline CDR1 SGHVS, CDR2 FQNEAQ. Deletions cut 1 base from V and 6 bases from J, with 12 bases between. DNA of the CDR3: TGTGCCAGCAGCTTAGGGCGACTAGTCCCCGGGGAGCTGTTTTTT. This sequence encodes CASSLGRLVPGELFF.

The genes are TRBV6-1 and TRBJ1-3; D remains ambiguous. The V end lost 2 bases, the J end lost 2 bases, and 7 bases lay between the germline ends. The germline CDR1 and CDR2 sequences are MNHNS and SASEGT. The CDR3 extends over 14 amino acids. DNA of the CDR3: TGTGCCAGCAGTGAACGGGGAGCTGGAAACACCATATATTTT. Its protein is CASSERGAGNTIYF.

The V call is TRBV6-5, the J call TRBJ1-4, with 8 bases aligning to TRBD1. Germline CDR1 reads MNHEY; CDR2 reads SVGAGI. The CDR3 contains 14 residues. After removal of 6 bases from V and 7 bases from J, the junction contained 7 bases not matched to a gene. The CDR3 DNA is TGTGCCAGCAGGGCAGGGGGCGGAATTGAAAAACTGTTTTTT. Residues: CASRAGGGIEKLFF.

This chain connects TRBV6-5 to TRBJ1-5; 8 bases agree with TRBD1. The junction had 6 bases not matched to a gene; V was cut back by 4 bases and J by 4 bases. Germline assignment: CDR1 MNHEY and CDR2 SVGAGI. The CDR3 contains 15 residues. This chain's CDR3 is CASSSAGGRNQPQHF. The CDR3 DNA follows: TGTGCCAGCAGTTCGGCAGGGGGCCGGAATCAGCCCCAGCATTTT.

V is TRBV25-1 and J is TRBJ2-3; possibly TRBD2 for D (5 bases). The V end was cut by 2 bases, the J end by 11 bases, with 20 bases between. Germline CDR1 is MGHDK and CDR2 is SYGVNS. The CDR3 contains 15 residues. CDR3 DNA sequence: TGTGCCAGCAGTGAAGTCGGGGATTCTCTAGGTGGGCAGTATTTT. Its translation: CASSEVGDSLGGQYF.

This sequence joins TRBV2 and TRBJ2-7; 8 bases line up with TRBD1. CDR1 and CDR2 (germline): SNHLY, FYNNEI. The length of the CDR3 is 14 residues. V dropped 1 base and J dropped 5; count of bases not matched to a gene: 4. The chain's CDR3 is CASSEGTGNDEQYF. The CDR3 DNA is TGTGCCAGCAGTGAAGGGACAGGGAACGACGAGCAGTACTTC.

V usage is TRBV5-1 and J usage is TRBJ1-3; TRBD1 matches 10 bases. Per the germline V gene, CDR1 is SGHRS and CDR2 is YFSETQ. This CDR3 spans 15 amino acids. Trimming took 0 bases from V and 4 from J; bases not matched to a gene: 1. In nucleotides, the CDR3 is TGCGCCAGCAGCTTGGAGGGACAGGGGGGAAACACCATATATTTT. Its protein product is CASSLEGQGGNTIYF.

The CDR3 loop reads CASSQHDRSTEAFF. CDR3 nucleotides: TGTGCCAGCAGCCAACACGACAGGAGCACTGAAGCTTTCTTT. The J gene is TRBJ1-1, the V gene TRBV3-1 (or the pseudogene TRBV3-2), with D perhaps matching TRBD1 (6 bases). Germline-derived CDR1 and CDR2 are LGHDT and YNNKEL (reference sequence). This CDR3 is built from 14 residues. V was shortened by 2 bases and J by 4 bases, with 11 bases between the two germline ends.

This clone was seen a handful of times. The CDR3 loop reads CASSYRQGVNQPQHF. The CDR3 bases are TGTGCCAGCAGTTACAGACAGGGAGTCAATCAGCCCCAGCATTTT. This chain joins TRBV6-6 and TRBJ1-5, with 7 bases matching TRBD1. V was pared by 2 bases and J by 3 bases, with 4 bases of the junction left unmatched. Germline V lookup: CDR1 MNHNY, CDR2 SVGAGI (reference sequence). This CDR3 is built from 15 residues.

This clone was found a few times. The J gene is TRBJ1-2, the V gene TRBV30; 8 nucleotides match TRBD1. The CDR3 is 11 residues long. V dropped 2 bases and J dropped 12; count of bases not matched to a gene: 5. From germline, CDR1 is GTSNPN and CDR2 SVGIG (reference sequence). CDR3 protein: CAWSSQGAHTF. CDR3 nucleotides: TGTGCCTGGAGTAGTCAGGGGGCGCACACCTTC.

The rearrangement uses TRBV3-1 (or the pseudogene TRBV3-2) and TRBJ2-5; TRBD2 might be the D (6 bases). Germline V gene lookup returns CDR1 LGHDT and CDR2 YNNKEL (reference sequence). This CDR3 has 14 amino acids. Deletions cut 1 base from V and 4 bases from J, with 10 bases between. The CDR3, as DNA: TGTGCCAGCAGCCAAGGACTAGATAGAGAGACCCAGTACTTC. Translation: CASSQGLDRETQYF.

The V and J genes are TRBV11-3 and TRBJ2-5, with TRBD1 identical over 10 bases. Germline V lookup: CDR1 SGHNT, CDR2 YENEEA. This CDR3 spans 13 amino acids. V gave up 10 bases and J gave up 4 bases; unmatched junction bases: 6. CDR3 sequence: CATSRDRGETQYF. CDR3 nucleotide sequence: TGTGCCACGTCCCGGGACAGGGGAGAGACCCAGTACTTC.

The chain links TRBV5-1 to TRBJ2-2; D perhaps matches TRBD1 (6 bases). The germline CDR1 and CDR2 sequences are SGHRS and YFSETQ. CDR3 length: 15 amino acids. V lost 2 bases to trimming and J lost 7 bases, with 15 bases between them. The CDR3 sequence: CASSFRAGDDGELFF. In DNA form, the CDR3 reads TGCGCCAGCAGCTTCCGGGCAGGGGATGACGGGGAGCTGTTTTTT.

The chain employs TRBV28 and TRBJ1-2; D remains unclear. CDR3 size: 12 residues. In germline, CDR1 is MDHEN, CDR2 SYDVKM. Trimming took off 3 bases at V and 7 bases at J, with 9 bases between the two ends. CDR3 residues: CASSLGFAGYTF. The DNA for the CDR3 is TGTGCCAGCAGTTTGGGCTTTGCTGGCTACACCTTC.

The J gene is TRBJ2-1, the V gene TRBV5-8; no clear D. The CDR3 has 15 amino acids. Trimming cost V 1 base and J 0 bases, with 8 bases left between them. Germline CDR1 reads SGHTS; CDR2 reads YDEGEE. The CDR3 reads CASSLTWSSYNEQFF. CDR3 bases: TGTGCCAGCAGCTTGACCTGGAGCTCCTACAATGAGCAGTTCTTC.

CDR3 protein: CAWSTPSWGGQVGGYTF. The CDR3 coding sequence is TGTGCCTGGAGTACCCCCAGTTGGGGGGGGCAGGTCGGGGGCTACACCTTC. The chain couples TRBV30 to TRBJ1-2; tentatively, D is TRBD1 (6 bases). CDR3 length: 17 residues. The germline V gene has CDR1 GTSNPN and CDR2 SVGIG (reference sequence). V lost 2 bases and J lost 8, with 27 bases in between.

J is TRBJ2-1 and V is TRBV9; 13 bases are a match to TRBD2. V dropped 4 bases and J dropped 9; count of bases not matched to a gene: 10. CDR3 length: 16 amino acids. CDR1 and CDR2 from the germline V gene are SGDLS and YYNGEE. The CDR3 nucleotides are TGTGCCAGCAGCTATTGGACTAGCGGGAGTCAGGGTGAGCAGTTCTTC. Its translation is CASSYWTSGSQGEQFF.

This sequence joins TRBV2 and TRBJ2-7, with D unresolved. V dropped 2 bases and J dropped 0 bases, with 8 bases sitting between them. Germline V gene sequence: CDR1 SNHLY, CDR2 FYNNEI. This CDR3 has 14 amino acids. The CDR3 loop reads CASSERRISYEQYF. For the CDR3, the DNA is TGTGCCAGCAGTGAACGGCGGATCTCCTACGAGCAGTACTTC.

This chain connects TRBV7-2 to TRBJ2-1; D is perhaps TRBD2 (6 bases). The V gene's germline CDR1 is SGHTA and CDR2 FQGNSA. The CDR3 extends over 13 amino acids. With 5 bases removed from V and 12 bases from J, the gap between germline ends came to 17 bases. CDR3 nucleotide sequence: TGTGCCAGCAGCCGGGAGCAGGATGGGAGGCAGTTCTTC. Amino acids: CASSREQDGRQFF. Using reference TRBV7-2 and TRBJ2-1 for the parts outside the CDR3, the full variable domain is GAGVSQSPSNKVTEKGKDVELRCDPISGHTALYWYRQSLGQGLEFLIYFQGNSAPDKSGLPSDRFSAERTGGSVSTLTIQRTQQEDSAVYLCASSREQDGRQFFGPGTRLTVL.

This clone was detected only a few times. This chain uses TRBV24-1 with TRBJ1-2; TRBD1 agrees at 8 bases. J gave up 8 bases and V 7 bases, and 11 bases lay outside the gene matches. Per the germline V gene, CDR1 is KGHDR and CDR2 is SFDVKD. This CDR3 spans 14 amino acids. CDR3 DNA sequence: TGTGCCACCAGCGAAGGACAGGGTGATGTGGGCTACACCTTC. This codes for CATSEGQGDVGYTF.

The rearrangement uses TRBV29-1 and TRBJ1-2; D gene uncertain. The CDR3 is 13 amino acids. Trimming took 4 bases from V and 8 from J, leaving 17 bases between them. In germline, CDR1 is SQVTM, CDR2 ANQGSEA. The CDR3 nucleotides read TGCAGCGTTGGGGCCAGGCTGTCTGGGGGCTACACCTTC. Its translation is CSVGARLSGGYTF.

The rearrangement joins TRBV18 to TRBJ1-1, with TRBD1 matching 8 bases. V was clipped by 3 bases and J by 5 bases; unmatched bases: 8. The CDR3 is 15 amino acids. Germline loops: CDR1 KGHSH, CDR2 LQKENI. CDR3 sequence reads: CASSPLQDRGTEAFF. The DNA of the CDR3 is TGTGCCAGCTCACCCCTGCAAGACAGGGGTACTGAAGCTTTCTTT.

The chain carries TRBV7-9 and TRBJ1-2, with TRBD1 matching 7 bases. The CDR3 has 15 residues. Germline CDR1 SEHNR, CDR2 FQNEAQ (reference sequence). V lost 1 base and J lost 6; bases outside the gene matches: 8. The CDR3 DNA sequence: TGTGCCAGCAGCTTAGGAGCTGGGCAGGGGGATGGCTACACCTTC. As protein: CASSLGAGQGDGYTF.

The CDR3 protein is CATCLGGHSPLHF. For the CDR3, the DNA is TGTGCCACCTGCCTGGGGGGACATTCACCCCTCCACTTT. J is TRBJ1-6 and V is TRBV10-3; tentatively, D is TRBD1 (5 bases). V was shortened by 10 bases and J by 8 bases, with 15 bases between the two germline ends. Germline CDR1 ENHRY, CDR2 SYGVKD. The CDR3 runs to 13 residues.

The chain links TRBV25-1 to TRBJ1-6; 9 nucleotides line up with TRBD1. This CDR3 contains 15 residues. V lost 7 bases, J lost 10 bases, and 11 bases stayed unmatched. The germline V gene encodes CDR1 MGHDK and CDR2 SYGVNS. The CDR3 spells CASKAGTGFLSPLHF. CDR3 in DNA: TGTGCCAGCAAGGCTGGGACAGGGTTTTTGTCACCCCTCCACTTT.

The chain employs TRBV6-1 and TRBJ2-3; 15 positions agree with TRBD2. V gave up 4 bases and J gave up 5 bases; unmatched junction bases: 7. The CDR3 totals 17 residues. CDR1 MNHNS and CDR2 SASEGT come from the germline V gene. The CDR3 spells CASSAGLAGGQRDTQYF. The CDR3 region has the DNA TGTGCCAGCAGTGCTGGACTAGCGGGAGGGCAAAGAGATACGCAGTATTTT.

CDR3 sequence reads: CASSLRGTNLGEQFF. The CDR3 nucleotides are TGTGCCAGCAGTTTAAGGGGGACGAACCTCGGTGAGCAGTTCTTC. The J gene is TRBJ2-1, the V gene TRBV27; a possible D gene is TRBD1 (6 bases). The germline V gene encodes CDR1 MNHEY and CDR2 SMNVEV (reference sequence). The CDR3 is 15 amino acids. The V end lost 2 bases, the J end lost 9 bases, and 17 bases lay between the germline ends.